These 3 T cell receptor beta chains originate from one sample sequenced in a study of neurological immune-mediated disorders. TCRdb independently ran MiXCR on the 5' RACE reads; one entry per CDR3 protein. The data show under 90,000 distinct CDR3 sequences, approximately 10% seen once. Sequencing was carried out using PBMCs. The origin of the receptors is a man between 40 and 49 years old in good health.

This clonotype was found many times. The chain recombines TRBV5-5 with TRBJ2-7, with D possibly matching TRBD1 (5 bases). The CDR3 is 16 residues long. With 0 bases removed from V and 4 bases from J, the gap between germline ends came to 17 bases. Germline CDR1 SGHKS, CDR2 YYEKEE (reference sequence). Here the CDR3 reads CASSLVGQGSRYEQYF. The DNA for the CDR3 is TGTGCCAGCAGCTTGGTTGGTCAGGGTTCAAGGTACGAGCAGTACTTC.

This clonotype was seen at least ten times. This chain links TRBV6-2 or TRBV6-3 with TRBJ2-7; D not certain. CDR3 length: 13 residues. CDR1 MNHEY and CDR2 SVGEGT come from the germline V gene. The V end was cut by 2 bases, the J end by 3 bases, with 8 bases between. The CDR3 sequence is CASSYDFYYEQYF. In nucleotides, the CDR3 is TGTGCCAGCAGTTACGACTTTTACTACGAGCAGTACTTC.

This clonotype showed up many times. The chain carries TRBV13 and TRBJ2-6; 13 bases line up with TRBD2. The V gene end was trimmed by 3 bases and the J gene end by 0 bases; junction bases not matched to a gene: 8. The CDR3 sequence is 20 residues long. Germline V gene lookup returns CDR1 PRHDT and CDR2 FYEKMQ (reference sequence). The CDR3 DNA reads TGTGCCAGCAGCTTGGGGGGACTAGCGGGGACCAGCTCTGGGGCCAACGTCCTGACTTTC. This translates into CASSLGGLAGTSSGANVLTF.